This entry concerns a single T cell receptor beta chain. The target antigen is unknown. The same CDR3 is also encoded by other DNA sequences in this sample. With 0 bases clipped from V and 4 bases from J, the junction kept 5 bases outside the gene matches. This CDR3 is built from 15 residues. The germline gives CDR1 MNHNS, CDR2 SASEGT. This entry belongs to a study of shared clonotypes between healthy human individuals. As for the study in general: Three plates each covered CD4 naive and memory; CD8 naive two, CD8 memory one.

The assay was immunoSEQ multiplex PCR, and TCRdb's table has in-frame clones only and misses some. The table records approximately 1,500,000 clones, around 95% of them present only once. The study's findings and limits: Relative to clonotypes present in all four donors, those not shared had lower generation probabilities. Naive CD4 clonotypes overlapped across a few donors at roughly 5.1%.

Material for sequencing was naive CD4+ T cells sorted from blood. Subset: CD45RA+ positively selected. The chain has TRBV6-1 and TRBJ2-7; 8 bases fit TRBD1. The TCR was taken from a man aged 25-45 years in good health. The CDR3 is CASSEAGTGSYEQYF. The CDR3 DNA reads TGTGCCAGCAGTGAAGCGGGGACAGGTTCTTACGAGCAGTACTTC.